The following is a T cell receptor beta chain sequence with its context. What it binds is unknown. Described time point: newly diagnosed GD, antithyroid drugs for less than 3 months. The TCR library used RNA extracted from PBMCs. Blood from the periphery, approximately 10 milliliters in all, was drawn into EDTA tubes. Germline CDR1 is LNHDA and CDR2 is SQIVND (reference sequence). The CDR3 loop spans 11 amino acids. V was cut by 4 bases and J by 9 bases, with 8 bases left in between. The entry originates in a study of regulatory T cells in long-lasting Graves disease. CDR3-region Arm-PCR and iRepertoire HTBI primers produced the TCR beta libraries. TCRdb redid the calling of the multiplex PCR reads with MiXCR, one entry per CDR3 protein. The table has around 450,000 distinct CDR3 sequences, about 16% seen once. Study results and caveats: Among the persistent patients, approximately 2,900 public clonotypes were shared, more than the roughly 900 shared among new patients.

The data also belong to a second study, concerning T cells in Graves' hyperthyroidism and ophthalmopathy. From that study: Patients aged 18 to 65 with hyperthyroidism were newly diagnosed, with duration under 2 months. In the blood, most expanded thyroid clonotypes above 0.001 appeared as well.

The rearrangement links TRBV19 to TRBJ2-3, with D possibly being TRBD2 (5 bases). The TCR sequence derives from a woman in her thirties with Graves disease. Sequencing used peripheral blood mononuclear cells (PBMCs), obtained at new diagnosis, from a patient treated with antithyroid drugs. CDR3 sequence (DNA): TGTGCCAGTAGTAGCGAGGGCACGCAGTATTTT. As protein: CASSSEGTQYF.